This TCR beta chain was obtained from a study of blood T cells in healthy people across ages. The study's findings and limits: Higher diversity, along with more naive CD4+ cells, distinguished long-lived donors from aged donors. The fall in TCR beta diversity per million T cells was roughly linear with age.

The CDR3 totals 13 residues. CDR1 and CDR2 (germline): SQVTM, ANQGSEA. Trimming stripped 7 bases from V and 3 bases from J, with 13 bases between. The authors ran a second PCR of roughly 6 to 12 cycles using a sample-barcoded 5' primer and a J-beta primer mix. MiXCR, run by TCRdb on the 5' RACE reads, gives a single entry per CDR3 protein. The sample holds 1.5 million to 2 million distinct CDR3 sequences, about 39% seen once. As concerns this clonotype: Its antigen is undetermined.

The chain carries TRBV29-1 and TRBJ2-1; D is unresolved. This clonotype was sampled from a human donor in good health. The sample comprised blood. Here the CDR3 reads CSAVPRSYNEQFF. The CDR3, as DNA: TGCAGCGCCGTGCCAAGGAGCTACAATGAGCAGTTCTTC.